This TCR beta chain was sequenced during a study of blood T cell repertoires in COVID-19. Germline V CDR1 and CDR2: LGHDT, YNNKEL (reference sequence). The CDR3 consists of 14 residues. The V segment lost 2 bases and the J segment 8 bases; nucleotides outside the gene matches: 6. Clones were sequenced by immunoSEQ multiplex PCR, and TCRdb holds only the in-frame ones, with some missing. The table records about 78,000 clones, roughly 88% of them present only once. The chain recombines TRBV3-1 (or the pseudogene TRBV3-2) with TRBJ1-2; TRBD1 matches 9 bases. The clonotype originates from a man between 65 and 85 years old with active or convalescent COVID-19. Sequenced sample: peripheral blood. The CDR3 is CASSQSRQGGGYTF. The CDR3 DNA reads TGTGCCAGCAGCCAAAGCCGACAGGGGGGAGGCTACACCTTC.